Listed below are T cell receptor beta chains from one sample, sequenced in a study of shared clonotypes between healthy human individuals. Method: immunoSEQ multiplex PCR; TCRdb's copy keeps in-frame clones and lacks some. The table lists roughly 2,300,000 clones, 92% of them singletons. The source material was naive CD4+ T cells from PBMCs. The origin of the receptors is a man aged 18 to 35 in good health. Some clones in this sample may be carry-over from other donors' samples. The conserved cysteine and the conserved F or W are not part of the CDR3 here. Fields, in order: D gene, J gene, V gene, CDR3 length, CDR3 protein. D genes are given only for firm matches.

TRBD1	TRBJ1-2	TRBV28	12	ASNSPGTGEGYT
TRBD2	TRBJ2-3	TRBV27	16	ASSYLAGARLVTDTQY
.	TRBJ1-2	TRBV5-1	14	ASSFSQGPANYGYT
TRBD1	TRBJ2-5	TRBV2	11	ASSGTGEKTQY
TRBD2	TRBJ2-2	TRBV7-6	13	ASSQPGLATGELF
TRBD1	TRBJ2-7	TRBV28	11	ASRWTGTYEQY
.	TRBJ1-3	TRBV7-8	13	ASSSDRVPSLTIY
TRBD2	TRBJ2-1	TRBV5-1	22	ASSSPSSQEAGTSGPYLYNEQF
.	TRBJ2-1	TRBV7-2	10	ASSLTGVEQF
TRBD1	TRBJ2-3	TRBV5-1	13	ASSGQGAGTDTQY
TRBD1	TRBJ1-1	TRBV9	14	ASSESPQGAGTEAF
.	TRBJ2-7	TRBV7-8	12	ASSLGVYAWEQY
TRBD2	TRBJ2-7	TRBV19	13	ASSLRVAGLYEQY
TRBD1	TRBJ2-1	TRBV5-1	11	ASTRDRYNEQF
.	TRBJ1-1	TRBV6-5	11	ASSYSTHTEAF
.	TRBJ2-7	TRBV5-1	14	ASSLGGQQGNYEQY
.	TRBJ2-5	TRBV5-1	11	ASSLAGVETQY
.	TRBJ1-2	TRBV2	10	ASSSSGAGYT
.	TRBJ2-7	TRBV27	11	ASSGQGRYEQY
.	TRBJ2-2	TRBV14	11	ASSRRLAGELF
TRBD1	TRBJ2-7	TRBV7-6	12	ASSLGTGGNEQY
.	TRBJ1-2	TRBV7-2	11	ASSRGVFYGYT
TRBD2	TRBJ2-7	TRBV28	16	ASSKGTSGIYSSYEQY
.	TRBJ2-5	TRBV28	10	ASSKWQETQY
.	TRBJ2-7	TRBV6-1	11	ASRGAGRYEQY